This TCR beta chain comes out of a study of blood T cell repertoires in COVID-19 (dated by TCRdb to 2018 to 2021). General notes on the study: Collaborator samples came from the United States, Italy and Spain and covered acute and convalescent phases of COVID-19. The material from the prospective study consisted of cDNA or gDNA derived from T cells, B-cell-depleted T cells, or PBMCs. The dataset comprised deeply sampled blood TCRbeta repertoires from subjects exposed to, actively infected with, or recovered from COVID-19. The repertoires were made available in a free public database intended to serve as a resource for research on the immune response to SARS-CoV-2. Samples came from the ongoing ImmuneRACE study (first 160 participants) plus 1,254 subjects from 6 global collaborators. The sample metadata nearly always contained a de-identified subject ID, COVID-19 status, age in years and sex. Where available, HLA class I and class II types were obtained from metadata supplied by the sample provider rather than from assay-based typing.

The paper as a whole reports these results and caveats: Clinical and demographic metadata were provided uncurated, with the amount varying by source and participant.

Samples from volunteer blood donors who had recovered from COVID-19 were contributed by a second Seattle source. Collaborating institutions collected whole blood in K2EDTA tubes following their own protocols. For TCRbeta analysis, collaborators shipped samples as frozen whole blood, isolated PBMCs, or DNA extracted from either of those sample types. TCRbeta CDR3 regions were amplified from genomic DNA by means of the immunoSEQ Assay, a bias-controlled multiplex PCR. The authors' analysis ran thus. The number of nucleated cells in each sample was estimated from the amplification of reference gene primers within the assay. Sequence reads were collapsed and filtered to measure the absolute abundance of every unique TCRbeta CDR3 rearrangement. For each sample, productive Simpson clonality was calculated as the square root of Simpson's diversity index across productive rearrangements. TCRdb stores this immuneACCESS table with in-frame sequences only. Part of the clones is absent; in the studies checked, under half of the shortfall reflects unresolved V genes, and no reason is known for the rest. V, J and clone size are those of that table, while D and trimming were read from the DNA. This sample holds over 250,000 clones; more than 75% were observed only once. The ten largest account for 0.99% of the sample.

Concerning this clone itself: The specificity of this receptor is unknown. No much larger clone is present one base from it, and per-base qualities are unavailable.

This clonotype originated in a woman aged 40 to 50 who had recovered from COVID-19. The sample was peripheral blood.

The nucleotides read TGTGCCAGCGCAGGGGACCTGAACACTGAAGCTTTCTTT. Translated, this is CASAGDLNTEAFF. The rearrangement combines TRBV18 with TRBJ1-1, and the D gene may be TRBD1, 6 bases matching. Including cysteine and phenylalanine, the CDR3 has 13 amino acids. The only DNA kept is the CDR3, 39 bases in frame from the first base. Reading the germline V gene gives CDR1 KGHSH and CDR2 LQKENI. The junction shows trimming of 8 bases on V and 0 bases on J, plus 10 bases between the germline ends. With the portions outside the CDR3 filled from the reference TRBV18 and TRBJ1-1 genes, the complete variable region becomes NAGVMQNPRHLVRRRGQEARLRCSPMKGHSHVYWYRQLPEEGLKFMVYLQKENIIDESGMPKERFSAEFPKEGPSILRIQQVVRGDSAAYFCASAGDLNTEAFFGQGTRLTVV.